This T cell receptor (beta chain) was sequenced in a study of T cells in Graves' hyperthyroidism and ophthalmopathy. Details on this clonotype: An end of the junction differs from the germline gene, which may be a read error.

Germline V gene sequence: CDR1 KGHDR, CDR2 SFDVKD. This CDR3 has 15 residues. There were TCR beta CDR3 regions amplified from RNA transcripts. HTBI primers were the set used in a first-round RT-PCR of the TCR CDR3. From the multiplex PCR reads, TCRdb called clonotypes with MiXCR, one entry per CDR3 protein. The sample records fewer than 550,000 distinct CDR3 sequences, approximately 15% being singletons. The gene calls are TRBV24-1 and TRBJ2-5; perhaps TRBD1 as D (5 bases). Sequenced sample: blood. The clonotype comes from a woman between 18 and 30 years old with Graves' hyperthyroidism. The CDR3 DNA reads as TGCGCCACCAGTGTCCGCGGCAGGGCCGAAGAGACCCAGTACTTC. This codes for CATSVRGRAEETQYF.